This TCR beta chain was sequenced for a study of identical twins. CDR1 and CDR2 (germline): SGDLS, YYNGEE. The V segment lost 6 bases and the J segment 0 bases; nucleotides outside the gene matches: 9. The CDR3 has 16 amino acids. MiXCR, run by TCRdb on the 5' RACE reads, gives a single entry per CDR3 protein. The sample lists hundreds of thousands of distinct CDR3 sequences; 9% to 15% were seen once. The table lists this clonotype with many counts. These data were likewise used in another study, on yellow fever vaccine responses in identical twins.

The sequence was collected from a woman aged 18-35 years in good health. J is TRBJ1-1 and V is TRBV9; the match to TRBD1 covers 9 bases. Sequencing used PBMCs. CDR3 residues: CASNSPGTGLNTEAFF. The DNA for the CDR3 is TGTGCCAGCAACAGTCCCGGGACAGGGCTGAACACTGAAGCTTTCTTT. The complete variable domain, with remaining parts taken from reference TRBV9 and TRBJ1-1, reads DSGVTQTPKHLITATGQRVTLRCSPRSGDLSVYWYQQSLDQGLQFLIQYYNGEERAKGNILERFSAQQFPDLHSELNLSSLELGDSALYFCASNSPGTGLNTEAFFGQGTRLTVV.